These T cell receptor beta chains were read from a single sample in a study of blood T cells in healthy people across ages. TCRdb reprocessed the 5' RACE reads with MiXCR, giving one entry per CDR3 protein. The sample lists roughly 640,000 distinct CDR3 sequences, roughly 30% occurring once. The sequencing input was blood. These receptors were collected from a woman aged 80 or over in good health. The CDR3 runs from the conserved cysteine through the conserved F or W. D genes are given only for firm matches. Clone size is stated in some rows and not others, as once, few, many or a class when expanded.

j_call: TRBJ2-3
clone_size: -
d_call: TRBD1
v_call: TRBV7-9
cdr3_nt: TGTGCCAGCAGGAACAGGGGTGGAGCAGATACGCAGTATTTT
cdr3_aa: CASRNRGGADTQYF

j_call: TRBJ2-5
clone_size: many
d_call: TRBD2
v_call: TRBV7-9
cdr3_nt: TGTGCCGGGGGAGCGGGGGCCCAACAAGAGACCCAGTACTTC
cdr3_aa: CAGGAGAQQETQYF

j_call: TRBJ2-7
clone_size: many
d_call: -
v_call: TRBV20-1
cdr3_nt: TGCAGTGCTAGGGACAGCTACGAGCAGTACTTC
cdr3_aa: CSARDSYEQYF

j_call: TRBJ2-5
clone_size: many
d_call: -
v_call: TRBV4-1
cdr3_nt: TGCGCCAGCAGCCAAGATTTGGGAAGGGGGAGGCAAGAGACCCAGTACTTC
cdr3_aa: CASSQDLGRGRQETQYF

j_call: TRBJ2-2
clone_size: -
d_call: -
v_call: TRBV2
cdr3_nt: TGTGCCAGCACGCGGGACCGCGTCACCGGGGAGCTGTTTTTT
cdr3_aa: CASTRDRVTGELFF

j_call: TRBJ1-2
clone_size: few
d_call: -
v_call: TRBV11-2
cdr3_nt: TGTGCCAGCAGCGCAGACCACTATGGCTACACCTTC
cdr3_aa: CASSADHYGYTF

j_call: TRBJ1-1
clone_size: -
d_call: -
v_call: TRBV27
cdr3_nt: TGTGCCAGCAGTTTACGCAGGGCGCCTGAAGCTTTCTTT
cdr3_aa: CASSLRRAPEAFF

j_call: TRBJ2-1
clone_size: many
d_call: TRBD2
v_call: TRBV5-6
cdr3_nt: TGTGCCAGCAGCTTCGGGGGGGGCAGGACGTTCTTC
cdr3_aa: CASSFGGGRTFF

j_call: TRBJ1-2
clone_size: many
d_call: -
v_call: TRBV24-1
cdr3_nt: TGTGCCACCAGTGATCATTTACAGAACTATGGCTACACCTTC
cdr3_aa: CATSDHLQNYGYTF

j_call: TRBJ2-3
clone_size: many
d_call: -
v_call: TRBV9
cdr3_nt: TGTGCCAGCAGCGTCGGACTACCGAAGGGCACAGATACGCAGTATTTT
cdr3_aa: CASSVGLPKGTDTQYF

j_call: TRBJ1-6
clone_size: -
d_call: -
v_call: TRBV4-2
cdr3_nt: TGTGCCAGCAGCCCAGATCGACACAGTCAGTCACCCCTCCACTTT
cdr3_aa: CASSPDRHSQSPLHF

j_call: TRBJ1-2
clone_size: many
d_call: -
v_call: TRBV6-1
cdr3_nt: TGTGCCAGCAGTCCCCGAGGAGGAAATTATGGCTACACCTTC
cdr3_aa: CASSPRGGNYGYTF

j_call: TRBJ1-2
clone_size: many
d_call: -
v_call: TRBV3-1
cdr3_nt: TGTGCCAGCAGCCAAGAGTGGGGTTATCACGGCTACACCTTC
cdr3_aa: CASSQEWGYHGYTF

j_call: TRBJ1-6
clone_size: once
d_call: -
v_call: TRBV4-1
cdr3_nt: TGCGCCAGCAGCCCGCGGCAGGTGAGCTCCTATAATTCACCTCCCCACTTT
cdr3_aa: CASSPRQVSSYNSPPHF

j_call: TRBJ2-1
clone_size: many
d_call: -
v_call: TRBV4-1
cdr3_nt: TGCGCCAGCAGCCGATCGGGATTCCTCGATGAGCAGTTCTTC
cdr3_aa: CASSRSGFLDEQFF

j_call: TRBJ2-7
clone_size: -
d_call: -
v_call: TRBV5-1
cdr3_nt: TGCGCCAGCAGCTTGGCCGGAGTGCACGAGCAGTACTTC
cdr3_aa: CASSLAGVHEQYF

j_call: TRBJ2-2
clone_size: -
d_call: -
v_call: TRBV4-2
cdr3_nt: TGTGCCAGCAGCCAAGTAGGAAGTCGGGCCGGGGAGCTGTTTTTT
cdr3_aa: CASSQVGSRAGELFF

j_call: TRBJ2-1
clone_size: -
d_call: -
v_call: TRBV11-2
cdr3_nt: TGTGCCAGCAGCCAAGAGGTCCACTCCTACAATGAGCAGTTCTTC
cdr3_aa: CASSQEVHSYNEQFF

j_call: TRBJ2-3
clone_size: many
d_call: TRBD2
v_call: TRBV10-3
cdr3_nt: TGTGCCATCAGTGGGACTAGCGGTGCAGGGGATACGCAGTATTTT
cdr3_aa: CAISGTSGAGDTQYF

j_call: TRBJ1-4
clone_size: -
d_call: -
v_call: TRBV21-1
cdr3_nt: TGTGCCAGCAGCACTATAGGGGGGGCCTTCGAACCCGACCTAGTATATAATGAAAAACTGTTTTTT
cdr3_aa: CASSTIGGAFEPDLVYNEKLFF

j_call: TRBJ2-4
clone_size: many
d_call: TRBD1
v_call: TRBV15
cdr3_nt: TGTGCCACCAGCAACCCTGGACAGGGCGGGAACATTCAGTACTTC
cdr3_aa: CATSNPGQGGNIQYF

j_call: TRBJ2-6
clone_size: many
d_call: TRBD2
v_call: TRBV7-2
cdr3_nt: TGTGCCAGCAGCCCGACTAGCGGGGGGGGTCGCGGGGCCAACGTCCTGACTTTC
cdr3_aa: CASSPTSGGGRGANVLTF

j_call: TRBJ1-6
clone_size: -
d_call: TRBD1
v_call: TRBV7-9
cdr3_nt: TGTGCCAGCAGCTTGGAGGCACGGCAGACAGGGGCGGATTCACCCCCCCACTTT
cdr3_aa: CASSLEARQTGADSPPHF

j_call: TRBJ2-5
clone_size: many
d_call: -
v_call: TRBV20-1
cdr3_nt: TGCAGTGCCAGGGACTTGCAAGAGACCCAGTACTTC
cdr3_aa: CSARDLQETQYF

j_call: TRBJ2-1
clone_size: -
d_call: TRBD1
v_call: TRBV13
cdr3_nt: TGTGCCAGCAGCTTATTTGGGGACAGGCCCGGGGGCTCCTACAATGAGCAGTTCTTC
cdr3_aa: CASSLFGDRPGGSYNEQFF

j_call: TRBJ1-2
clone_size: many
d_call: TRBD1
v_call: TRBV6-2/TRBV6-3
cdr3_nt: TGTGCCAGCAGTCCGACAGGGAGCTCTGGCTACACCTTC
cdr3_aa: CASSPTGSSGYTF

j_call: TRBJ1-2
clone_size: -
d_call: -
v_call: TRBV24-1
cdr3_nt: TGTGCCACCAGTGACCCTGCCCAGGGGACGGCTGGCTACACCTTC
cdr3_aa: CATSDPAQGTAGYTF

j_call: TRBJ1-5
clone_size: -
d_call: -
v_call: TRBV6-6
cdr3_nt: TGTGCCAGCAGAACGGGACACCCAAATCAGCCCCAGCATTTT
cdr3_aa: CASRTGHPNQPQHF

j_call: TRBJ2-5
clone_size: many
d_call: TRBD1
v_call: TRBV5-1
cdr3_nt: TGCGCCAGCGGCAGGGGGTCACACCAAGAGACCCAGTACTTC
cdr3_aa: CASGRGSHQETQYF

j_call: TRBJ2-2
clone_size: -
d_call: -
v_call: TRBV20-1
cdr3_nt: TGCAGTGCTAGAGATCCACTAACAGGGCCCACCGGGGAGCTGTTTTTT
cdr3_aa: CSARDPLTGPTGELFF